This T cell receptor (beta chain) was recorded in a study of cytomegalovirus exposure and HLA in healthy donors. Germline V CDR1 and CDR2: SEHNR, FQNEAQ (reference sequence). The CDR3 runs to 15 residues. The V and J ends lost 5 bases and 4 bases, in that order; junction bases with no gene match: 6. Repertoires were generated with immunoSEQ multiplex PCR, while TCRdb's copy carries only in-frame clones and drops some. Seen here are 150,000 or so clones, more than 70% observed once, and the top ten hold roughly 10%. This clone showed up just once. The sequenced material came from PBMCs. The J gene is TRBJ2-1, the V gene TRBV7-9; 9 nucleotides agree with TRBD1. The clonotype comes from a man younger than 40 in good health and CMV-seropositive. CDR3 protein: CASSVWDRAYNEQFF. CDR3 DNA sequence: TGTGCCAGCAGCGTATGGGACAGGGCTTACAATGAGCAGTTCTTC.